The 32 T cell receptor beta chains listed next were all sequenced from one sample in a study of early T cells in non-severe SARS-CoV-2 infection. Using its own MiXCR run on the 5' RACE reads, TCRdb lists one record per CDR3 protein. The sample shows about 54,000 distinct CDR3 sequences, roughly 8% of them seen only once. The sequencing here drew on whole blood, taken at baseline. The receptors derive from an adult who was a healthcare worker with PCR-confirmed SARS-CoV-2 infection or an uninfected control (not recorded which).

This chain connects TRBV12-3 or TRBV12-4 to TRBJ2-7; TRBD1 matches at 10 bases. There are 16 residues in the CDR3. Trimming took 5 bases from V and 0 from J; bases not matched to a gene: 7. CDR3 amino acids: CASSGTGTGDSYEQYF. The CDR3 DNA reads as TGTGCCAGCAGTGGTACCGGGACAGGGGACTCCTACGAGCAGTACTTC.

The CDR3 here is CSIRRAQETQYF. The DNA for the CDR3 is TGCAGTATCAGACGCGCCCAAGAGACCCAGTACTTC. This rearrangement joins TRBV20-1 to TRBJ2-5; D is unresolved. This CDR3 contains 12 residues. Germline CDR1 and CDR2: DFQATT and SNEGSKA (reference sequence). The V end lost 8 bases, the J end lost 1 base, and 11 bases lay between the germline ends.

This clonotype was seen ten or more times. The CDR3 coding sequence is TGCAGTGCTAGTGGTGGGACGGAATATTACGAGCAGTACTTC. It specifies CSASGGTEYYEQYF. This sequence joins TRBV20-1 and TRBJ2-7, with D possibly called TRBD1 or TRBD2 (5 bases each). V was clipped by 3 bases and J by 4 bases, with 16 bases between them. Germline loops: CDR1 DFQATT, CDR2 SNEGSKA (reference sequence). The CDR3 covers 14 residues.

This clonotype has just a few counts. The rearrangement joins TRBV12-3 or TRBV12-4 to TRBJ2-3; D is uncertain. The CDR3 is 14 amino acids. V was trimmed by 1 base and J by 7 bases, leaving 12 bases between them. CDR3 protein: CASSLGRQFNTQYF. CDR3 nucleotides: TGTGCCAGCAGTTTAGGTCGCCAGTTTAATACGCAGTATTTT.

The table lists this clonotype with many counts. The gene calls are TRBV18 and TRBJ2-1; no clear D gene. The CDR3 is made up of 12 amino acids. Trimming removed 3 bases from V and 4 bases from J, with 4 bases in between. Germline V gives CDR1 KGHSH, CDR2 LQKENI. The CDR3, as DNA: TGTGCCAGCTCACCGGTGTACAATGAGCAGTTCTTC. This gives the protein CASSPVYNEQFF.

The table lists this clonotype with many counts. The J gene is TRBJ2-1, the V gene TRBV5-1; TRBD2 agrees at 7 bases. This CDR3 is built from 16 residues. V shed 1 base, J shed 1 base, and the junction held 5 bases outside the gene matches. Germline values: CDR1 SGHRS, CDR2 YFSETQ. DNA of the CDR3: TGCGCCAGCAGCTTGTACGCGGGAGCGTCCTACAATGAGCAGTTCTTC. This gives the protein CASSLYAGASYNEQFF.

This clonotype was picked up many times. J is TRBJ2-1 and V is TRBV2; D might be TRBD1 (6 bases). The V end was cut by 10 bases, the J end by 9 bases, with 13 bases between. Germline loops: CDR1 SNHLY, CDR2 FYNNEI. The CDR3 has 11 residues. CDR3 bases: TGTGCCACCCCGAGAGGGGGTGAGCAGTTCTTC. This encodes CATPRGGEQFF. The full variable domain, with the rest looked up from reference TRBV2 and TRBJ2-1, is EPEVTQTPSHQVTQMGQEVILRCVPISNHLYFYWYRQILGQKVEFLVSFYNNEISEKSEIFDDQFSVERPDGSNFTLKIRSTKLEDSAMYFCATPRGGEQFFGPGTRLTVL.

This clonotype appeared a few times. The chain recombines TRBV12-3 or TRBV12-4 with TRBJ2-1; D assignment may be TRBD1 or TRBD2 (5 bases each). CDR3 length: 16 amino acids. Deletions cut 3 bases from V and 0 bases from J, with 12 bases between. CDR3 DNA sequence: TGTGCCAGCAGTTTCGGGACCCCCAGCTCCTACAATGAGCAGTTCTTC. Amino acids: CASSFGTPSSYNEQFF.

This clonotype was found many times. The chain has TRBV18 and TRBJ2-3; possible D gene TRBD1, 6 bases. This CDR3 has 13 residues. Per germline, CDR1 KGHSH and CDR2 LQKENI. The germline V and J ends were trimmed by 5 bases and 3 bases, with 9 bases remaining between them. DNA of the CDR3: TGTGCCAGCTCATACAGGGAGACAGATACGCAGTATTTT. This codes for CASSYRETDTQYF.

This clonotype showed up just a few times. The chain combines TRBV20-1 with TRBJ2-7, with 10 positions matching TRBD2. Germline V gene sequence: CDR1 DFQATT, CDR2 SNEGSKA (reference sequence). The CDR3 runs to 14 residues. The trim removed 6 bases at V and 3 bases at J, leaving 8 bases unmatched. The CDR3: CSAVSGRDLYEQYF. CDR3 nucleotides: TGCAGTGCCGTAAGCGGGAGGGATCTCTACGAGCAGTACTTC.

There are many counts of this clonotype. CDR3: CARRKFNYGYTF. The CDR3 bases are TGTGCCAGGAGGAAATTCAACTATGGCTACACCTTC. The chain uses TRBV19 and TRBJ1-2; D is uncertain. This CDR3 region has 12 residues. The V end was cut by 9 bases, the J end by 2 bases, with 10 bases between. Looked up from germline, CDR1 is LNHDA and CDR2 is SQIVND (reference sequence).

This clonotype was seen only a few times. The V and J genes are TRBV3-1 and TRBJ2-5; perhaps TRBD2 as D (6 bases). The CDR3 runs 12 residues. Germline-derived CDR1 and CDR2 are LGHDT and YNNKEL (reference sequence). V was trimmed by 4 bases and J by 9 bases, leaving 12 bases between them. As DNA, the CDR3 is TGTGCCAGCAGCCTACCGTGGGAGGCCCAGTACTTC. This codes for CASSLPWEAQYF.

In this sample, this clonotype turned up many times. The V and J genes are TRBV18 and TRBJ1-1; D ambiguous. The CDR3 sequence is 15 residues long. V lost 3 bases, J lost 6 bases, and 17 bases lay in between. Per the germline V gene, CDR1 is KGHSH and CDR2 is LQKENI. CDR3 residues: CASSPGNEGFAEAFF. In nucleotides, the CDR3 is TGTGCCAGCTCACCGGGAAATGAGGGTTTCGCTGAAGCTTTCTTT.

In this sample, this clonotype turned up many times. The rearrangement joins TRBV27 to TRBJ2-4; TRBD2 matches at 9 bases. Losses at the gene ends were 5 bases for V and 5 bases for J; bases not matched to a gene: 10. The CDR3 loop spans 16 amino acids. CDR1 is MNHEY, CDR2 SMNVEV, per germline (reference sequence). DNA of the CDR3: TGTGCCAGCAGTCCGGCAAGCGGGAGGCGCCAAAACATTCAGTACTTC. Protein: CASSPASGRRQNIQYF.

This clonotype was observed a handful of times. V usage is TRBV6-5 and J usage is TRBJ1-2, with 7 bases that match TRBD1. Looked up from germline, CDR1 is MNHEY and CDR2 is SVGAGI. The CDR3 is 13 amino acids. With V trimmed by 5 bases and J by 4 bases, 4 bases remained unmatched. CDR3 nucleotides: TGTGCCAGCAGTCGGGGGACAGCCTATGGCTACACCTTC. Its translation is CASSRGTAYGYTF.

There are a few counts of this clonotype. The CDR3, as DNA: TGTGCCAGCAGCTTGAGCGGGAGGAACTACGAGCAGTACTTC. Translated: CASSLSGRNYEQYF. The chain carries TRBV7-9 and TRBJ2-7; TRBD2 matches 9 bases. Per germline, CDR1 SEHNR and CDR2 FQNEAQ (reference sequence). CDR3 length: 14 residues. V was clipped by 3 bases and J by 3 bases; unmatched bases: 3.

This clonotype was seen a handful of times. The chain carries TRBV6-5 and TRBJ2-5; D may be TRBD1 or TRBD2 (5 bases each). Germline values: CDR1 MNHEY, CDR2 SVGAGI. CDR3 size: 15 residues. The germline V and J ends were trimmed by 2 bases and 5 bases, with 15 bases remaining between them. CDR3 DNA: TGTGCCAGCAGTTACGCGGCGGAGTGGGGGGAGACCCAGTACTTC. Amino acid sequence: CASSYAAEWGETQYF.

This clonotype was counted a few times. V gene TRBV30 combines with J gene TRBJ2-3; 13 nucleotides agree with TRBD2. This CDR3 comprises 18 residues. CDR1 GTSNPN and CDR2 SVGIG come from the germline V gene (reference sequence). Trimming at V came to 3 bases and at J to 6 bases, leaving 15 bases not matched to a gene. This chain's CDR3 is CAWRGAYGLAGVVDTQYF. CDR3 bases: TGTGCCTGGAGAGGGGCCTATGGACTAGCGGGAGTCGTTGATACGCAGTATTTT.

At least ten counts were recorded for this clonotype. The chain combines TRBV27 with TRBJ2-7; D might be TRBD2 (5 bases). Germline V gene sequence: CDR1 MNHEY, CDR2 SMNVEV (reference sequence). The CDR3 loop spans 19 amino acids. V lost 2 bases, J lost 0 bases, and 23 bases lay in between. CDR3 DNA sequence: TGTGCCAGCAGTTTAGTTGGGCCGGGCAGAGCGGAGAGCTCCTACGAGCAGTACTTC. Amino acid sequence: CASSLVGPGRAESSYEQYF.

Of note for this clonotype: This may be a read error: a much more frequent sequence differs by one nucleotide. The chain has TRBV6-4 and TRBJ2-3; D assignment may be TRBD1 or TRBD2 (6 bases each). The CDR3 spans 14 residues. Germline V gene data show CDR1 as MRHNA and CDR2 as SNTAGT. Trimming pared 3 bases from V and 8 bases from J, leaving 15 bases between. The CDR3 nucleotides are TGTGCCAGCAGTGAATTCGGGGGCGGAAGTACGCAGTATTTT. Translated, it gives CASSEFGGGSTQYF.

This clonotype appeared many times. The chain combines TRBV5-1 with TRBJ2-5, with D tentatively TRBD1 (6 bases). The CDR3 has 14 amino acids. V was clipped by 1 base and J by 4 bases, with 11 bases between them. Germline V gene sequence: CDR1 SGHRS, CDR2 YFSETQ. This CDR3 is CASSLRAQGETQYF. DNA for the CDR3: TGCGCCAGCAGCTTGAGAGCACAGGGAGAGACCCAGTACTTC.

A few counts support this clonotype. The rearrangement links TRBV2 to TRBJ2-4, with D hard to call. CDR3 length equals 13 residues. The germline V and J ends were trimmed by 7 bases and 4 bases, with 11 bases remaining between them. Germline V lookup: CDR1 SNHLY, CDR2 FYNNEI. This chain's CDR3 is CASKRLAKNIQYF. CDR3 DNA sequence: TGTGCCAGCAAGAGATTAGCAAAAAACATTCAGTACTTC.

This sequence joins TRBV4-3 and TRBJ2-7; 10 nucleotides line up with TRBD2. This CDR3 contains 16 residues. The trim removed 3 bases at V and 7 bases at J, leaving 12 bases unmatched. Germline CDR1 and CDR2: LGHNA and YSLEER. CDR3 sequence: CASSQRTLAGVGEQYF. CDR3 nucleotides: TGCGCCAGCAGCCAGAGGACCCTAGCGGGAGTGGGAGAGCAGTACTTC.

The V call is TRBV6-6, the J call TRBJ1-1, with D possibly matching TRBD1 (6 bases). Trimming left V 3 bases short and J 1 base short, with 18 bases between. The germline V gene has CDR1 MNHNY and CDR2 SVGAGI (reference sequence). There are 17 residues in the CDR3. This chain's CDR3 is CASSYLHRATQNTEAFF. The CDR3 nucleotides are TGTGCCAGCAGTTATTTGCACAGGGCTACTCAGAACACTGAAGCTTTCTTT.

This clonotype was counted ten times or more. The gene calls are TRBV27 and TRBJ2-7; tentatively, D is TRBD2 (5 bases). CDR3 length: 18 amino acids. CDR1 and CDR2 from the germline V gene are MNHEY and SMNVEV (reference sequence). V dropped 2 bases and J dropped 7 bases, with 27 bases sitting between them. The CDR3 sequence: CASSLGPPWRSLRGEQYF. The CDR3 coding sequence is TGTGCCAGCAGTTTAGGTCCCCCCTGGAGGTCCCTTCGAGGAGAGCAGTACTTC.

The genes are TRBV29-1 and TRBJ2-7; 7 positions match TRBD1. Germline lookup yields CDR1 SQVTM and CDR2 ANQGSEA. The CDR3 contains 13 residues. V lost 3 bases and J lost 4; bases outside the gene matches: 6. DNA for the CDR3: TGCAGCGTTGAGGGTGGCAGGGGGTACGAGCAGTACTTC. Translated, it gives CSVEGGRGYEQYF.

This clonotype was observed a handful of times. In nucleotides, the CDR3 is TGCAGCGTTGTAGAGCCCCGGGACAGGGGTCCCCAAGAGACCCAGTACTTC. Amino acid sequence: CSVVEPRDRGPQETQYF. The chain links TRBV29-1 to TRBJ2-5; 10 positions agree with TRBD1. V lost 4 bases to trimming and J lost 1 base; unmatched junction nucleotides: 12. Germline V CDR1 and CDR2: SQVTM, ANQGSEA. This CDR3 region has 17 residues.

This clonotype has ten or more counts. The rearrangement uses TRBV7-3 and TRBJ2-5, with TRBD2 matching 14 bases. Germline loops: CDR1 SGHTA, CDR2 FQGTGA. The CDR3 has 15 residues. The ends lost 5 bases at V and 5 bases at J; junction bases unmatched: 4. The CDR3 here is CASSPGLAGAETQYF. The CDR3, as DNA: TGTGCCAGCAGCCCGGGACTAGCGGGAGCGGAGACCCAGTACTTC.

This chain links TRBV11-2 with TRBJ2-5, with a weak D call TRBD1 (6 bases). Between the trimmed V and J ends, which lost 5 bases and 1 base, there was a span of 11 bases. Germline CDR1 reads SGHAT; CDR2 reads FQNNGV. The CDR3 is 14 amino acids. The CDR3 sequence is CASSPGTIQETQYF. The CDR3 coding sequence is TGTGCCAGCAGCCCCGGGACAATCCAAGAGACCCAGTACTTC.

This clonotype appeared many times. This chain links TRBV7-9 with TRBJ2-5, with 7 positions matching TRBD2. The CDR3 is 13 residues long. From germline, CDR1 is SEHNR and CDR2 FQNEAQ (reference sequence). The V and J ends lost 5 bases and 5 bases, in that order; junction bases with no gene match: 5. CDR3 DNA sequence: TGTGCCAGCAGCCGAAGCGGGACTGAGACCCAGTACTTC. Amino acids: CASSRSGTETQYF.

This clonotype was counted only a few times. The V call is TRBV9, the J call TRBJ2-7; TRBD1 aligns across 11 bases. This CDR3 is built from 14 residues. V trimming: 4 bases; J trimming: 5 bases; junction bases outside the gene matches: 5. Germline lookup yields CDR1 SGDLS and CDR2 YYNGEE. CDR3 sequence (DNA): TGTGCCAGCAGCTCAGGACAGGGGGCCCACGAGCAGTACTTC. Translated: CASSSGQGAHEQYF.

In this sample, this clonotype turned up a few times. This chain connects TRBV7-6 to TRBJ2-1; D is uncertain. V was shortened by 4 bases and J by 4 bases, with 8 bases between the two germline ends. The germline V gene has CDR1 SGHVS and CDR2 FNYEAQ. The CDR3 covers 13 residues. The CDR3 loop reads CASSSRRYNEQFF. The DNA for the CDR3 is TGTGCCAGCAGCTCCCGCCGGTACAATGAGCAGTTCTTC.